This T cell receptor (beta chain) is from a study of technical replicates of blood from a few donors (dated by TCRdb to about 2017). The library was prepared using the immunoSEQ multiplex PCR assay. Held by TCRdb, this immuneACCESS table contains in-frame sequences only and omits some clones. Under half of the omission traces to an unresolved V gene where checked; the cause of the rest is unknown. This sample comprises 75,000 to 100,000 clones, 95% of them detected only once. The ten most abundant clones make up around 0.26% of the sample. Of note for this clone: Its cognate antigen has yet to be identified. Base qualities are not provided; no much larger clone lies one nucleotide away.

This clonotype originated in a human donor in good health. Specimen: T cells isolated from PBMCs.

The CDR3 protein sequence reads: CASSLNLREQYF. The DNA is TGCGCCAGCAGCTTGAACTTGAGAGAGCAGTACTTC. Recombination connected TRBV5-1 to TRBJ2-7; no D gene can be assigned with confidence. Trimming takes 1 base from V and 7 bases from J, and the germline ends sit 9 bases apart. CDR1 is given as SGHRS and CDR2 as YFSETQ, both from the germline V gene. Counted from cysteine to phenylalanine, this CDR3 has 12 amino acids. The read is trimmed to its CDR3 DNA, 36 bases read in frame from base 1.